Listed below are T cell receptor beta chains from one sample, sequenced in a study of human T cells and chemical hapten exposure. TCRdb recomputed calls from the RACE reads with MiXCR, one row per CDR3 protein. The data show fewer than 300,000 distinct CDR3 sequences, with almost 8% seen just once and 0.9% to 1.5% held by the top ten. The specimen comprised whole blood, sampled in connection with sensitization to the hapten diphenylcyclopropenone (DPC). The source of these receptors is a man between 18 and 35 years old with alopecia areata. Some clones in this sample may be carry-over from other donors' samples. Both conserved end residues are part of each CDR3. D genes are given only for firm matches. For some rows the clone size is stated as once, few or many, or as a class when expanded; others skip it.

>TRBJ2-2|.|TRBV6-2/TRBV6-3|TRBD2
CASSLGTSGGFIGELFF
TGTGCCAGCAGTCTTGGGACTAGCGGGGGGTTCATCGGGGAGCTGTTTTTT
>TRBJ2-7|few|TRBV28|TRBD1
CASSLTGTGPYEQYF
TGTGCCAGCAGTTTAACCGGGACAGGGCCCTACGAGCAGTACTTC
>TRBJ2-7|many|TRBV12-3/TRBV12-4|TRBD1
CASSKNRGISYEQYF
TGTGCCAGCAGTAAAAACAGGGGTATCTCCTACGAGCAGTACTTC
>TRBJ2-7|.|TRBV27|TRBD1
CATRDRASSYEQYF
TGTGCCACAAGGGACAGGGCCAGCTCCTACGAGCAGTACTTC
>TRBJ1-2|.|TRBV6-2/TRBV6-3|.
CASSYSGPEDPTPYNYGYTF
TGTGCCAGCAGTTACTCAGGCCCCGAGGACCCCACACCATATAACTATGGCTACACCTTC
>TRBJ1-3|.|TRBV11-2|TRBD1
CASSLSGTGLWGNTIYF
TGTGCCAGCAGCCTTTCCGGGACAGGGCTCTGGGGAAACACCATATATTTT
>TRBJ1-3|.|TRBV7-2|.
CASSPNPVSDAIYF
TGTGCCAGCAGCCCTAACCCGGTTTCGGACGCCATATATTTT
>TRBJ1-1|many|TRBV6-5|.
CASSTGLSGEAFF
TGTGCCAGCAGTACCGGACTCTCGGGTGAAGCTTTCTTT
>TRBJ1-1|few|TRBV5-1|.
CASSLHGLSPNTEAFF
TGCGCCAGCAGCCTCCACGGCCTGTCCCCAAACACTGAAGCTTTCTTT
>TRBJ1-5|.|TRBV20-1|TRBD1
CSAPGQDSDQPQHF
TGCAGTGCTCCCGGACAGGACTCTGATCAGCCCCAGCATTTT
>TRBJ1-1|.|TRBV3-1|.
CASSQGVDPEAFF
TGTGCCAGCAGCCAAGGGGTCGATCCTGAAGCTTTCTTT
>TRBJ2-4|.|TRBV27|.
CASSLKGGLDIQYF
TGTGCCAGCAGTTTAAAGGGGGGTCTGGACATTCAGTACTTC
>TRBJ1-3|many|TRBV20-1|.
CSAAEIGRSGNTIYF
TGCAGTGCTGCTGAGATAGGGCGCTCTGGAAACACCATATATTTT
>TRBJ2-6|few|TRBV7-2|.
CASSPYGGWDSSGANVLTF
TGTGCCAGCAGCCCGTACGGTGGATGGGATAGCTCTGGGGCCAACGTCCTGACTTTC
>TRBJ1-1|.|TRBV10-3|.
CAISESIIRAQGRRTEAFF
TGTGCCATCAGTGAGTCGATCATCCGGGCCCAGGGACGACGGACTGAAGCTTTCTTT
>TRBJ2-1|few|TRBV2|.
CASRGDTSYNEQFF
TGTGCCAGCAGGGGGGACACCTCCTACAATGAGCAGTTCTTC
>TRBJ2-5|.|TRBV6-6|.
CASSDPDGPQETQYF
TGTGCCAGCAGCGATCCCGACGGGCCCCAAGAGACCCAGTACTTC
>TRBJ1-2|few|TRBV6-6|.
CASSFTYSFNF
TGTGCCAGCAGTTTCACATACAGCTTCAACTTC
>TRBJ1-3|many|TRBV4-1|.
CASSQDPQRNTIYF
TGCGCCAGCAGCCAAGATCCCCAGAGAAACACCATATATTTT
>TRBJ1-2|many|TRBV10-3|TRBD1
CAISESGQGAYYGYTF
TGTGCCATCAGTGAGTCCGGCCAGGGGGCATACTATGGCTACACCTTC
>TRBJ2-7|many|TRBV28|.
CASSLVREFYEQYF
TGTGCCAGCAGTTTGGTCAGGGAATTCTACGAGCAGTACTTC
>TRBJ1-1|.|TRBV28|.
CASRLPWWNTEAFF
TGTGCCAGCCGTCTGCCTTGGTGGAACACTGAAGCTTTCTTT
>TRBJ2-1|many|TRBV25-1|.
CASSGAGGAGGEQFF
TGTGCCAGCAGTGGGGCAGGGGGCGCGGGAGGTGAGCAGTTCTTC
>TRBJ1-1|few|TRBV20-1|.
CSARDTGQPWATEAFF
TGCAGTGCTAGAGACACGGGACAACCCTGGGCCACTGAAGCTTTCTTT
>TRBJ1-1|.|TRBV6-2/TRBV6-3|.
CASRSYRDTEAFF
TGTGCCAGCAGGAGCTACAGGGACACTGAAGCTTTCTTT
>TRBJ2-7|.|TRBV10-3|TRBD1
CAISRGQGHNEQYF
TGTGCCATCAGCAGGGGACAGGGTCATAACGAGCAGTACTTC
>TRBJ1-1|few|TRBV5-1|.
CASSLEQVTNTEAFF
TGCGCCAGCAGCTTGGAACAAGTAACGAACACTGAAGCTTTCTTT
>TRBJ1-6|few|TRBV4-3|.
CASSQDFSGRHNSPLHF
TGCGCCAGCAGCCAAGATTTTTCGGGACGGCATAATTCACCCCTCCACTTT
>TRBJ2-7|.|TRBV2|TRBD2
CASRERGAYEQYF
TGTGCCAGCAGAGAGCGGGGGGCCTACGAGCAGTACTTC
>TRBJ1-3|.|TRBV12-3/TRBV12-4|TRBD1
CASSLRDRGSGNTIYF
TGTGCCAGCAGCCTCCGGGACAGGGGGTCTGGAAACACCATATATTTT
>TRBJ2-5|.|TRBV20-1|TRBD2
CSACTSGGGETQYF
TGCAGTGCTTGTACTAGCGGGGGGGGTGAGACCCAGTACTTC
>TRBJ2-5|few|TRBV7-2|.
CASSLGVRETQYF
TGTGCCAGCAGCTTAGGGGTCCGAGAGACCCAGTACTTC
>TRBJ1-1|many|TRBV5-6|.
CASSLFSTGSSTEAFF
TGTGCCAGCAGCTTGTTTAGTACAGGGAGTAGCACTGAAGCTTTCTTT
>TRBJ1-4|.|TRBV24-1|.
CATSDSLGANEKLFF
TGTGCCACCAGTGACAGCCTTGGGGCTAATGAAAAACTGTTTTTT
>TRBJ2-2|many|TRBV12-3/TRBV12-4|.
CASRVSATGELFF
TGTGCCAGCAGGGTTTCCGCCACCGGGGAGCTGTTTTTT
>TRBJ2-7|.|TRBV7-9|.
CASSSRYGGYEQYF
TGTGCCAGCAGCTCGAGGTACGGAGGATACGAGCAGTACTTC
>TRBJ1-2|few|TRBV5-1|.
CASSFRTTNYGYTF
TGCGCCAGCAGCTTCAGGACAACAAACTATGGCTACACCTTC
>TRBJ1-1|few|TRBV7-2|TRBD1
CASSLFGTAYMNTEAFF
TGTGCCAGCAGCCTATTCGGGACAGCGTACATGAACACTGAAGCTTTCTTT
>TRBJ1-1|few|TRBV7-9|TRBD1
CASSRRTGSMNTEAFF
TGTGCCAGCAGCCGCCGGACAGGGAGTATGAACACTGAAGCTTTCTTT
>TRBJ2-6|.|TRBV10-3|.
CAITGEPGANVLTF
TGTGCCATCACCGGTGAACCTGGGGCCAACGTCCTGACTTTC
>TRBJ2-5|.|TRBV6-2/TRBV6-3|.
CASRGTSRQETQYF
TGTGCCAGCAGGGGCACTAGTCGACAAGAGACCCAGTACTTC
>TRBJ2-1|.|TRBV7-2|TRBD1
CASSERGQSYNEQFF
TGTGCCAGCAGCGAAAGGGGGCAATCCTACAATGAGCAGTTCTTC
>TRBJ2-2|few|TRBV11-2|.
CASSPGGLNTGELFF
TGTGCCAGCAGTCCCGGGGGACTTAACACCGGGGAGCTGTTTTTT
>TRBJ2-3|many|TRBV29-1|.
CSVQMARFADTQYF
TGCAGCGTTCAGATGGCGAGGTTCGCAGATACGCAGTATTTT
>TRBJ2-5|.|TRBV18|TRBD1
CASSLADRGYQETQYF
TGTGCCAGCTCACTGGCGGACAGGGGGTACCAAGAGACCCAGTACTTC
>TRBJ1-4|few|TRBV3-1|.
CASSQQTDSLELFF
TGTGCCAGCAGCCAACAAACGGACAGCCTGGAACTGTTTTTT
>TRBJ1-1|few|TRBV18|TRBD1
CASSLKGTGNTEAFF
TGTGCCAGCTCCCTTAAGGGGACAGGGAACACTGAAGCTTTCTTT
>TRBJ2-1|.|TRBV20-1|.
CSARPPGNEQFF
TGCAGTGCTAGACCCCCCGGCAATGAGCAGTTCTTC
>TRBJ1-1|.|TRBV6-2/TRBV6-3|.
CASSQPLGMNTEAFF
TGTGCCAGCAGTCAACCCCTAGGGATGAACACTGAAGCTTTCTTT
>TRBJ2-3|few|TRBV7-9|TRBD2
CASSRGAGEITDTQYF
TGTGCCAGCAGTAGGGGTGCGGGGGAGATCACAGATACGCAGTATTTT
>TRBJ2-6|few|TRBV28|.
CASSTIRSGANVLTF
TGTGCCAGCAGTACAATCCGCTCTGGGGCCAACGTCCTGACTTTC
>TRBJ1-1|.|TRBV7-6|TRBD1
CASSLVSQRHHGTGLNTEAFF
TGTGCCAGCAGCTTAGTTTCACAACGTCATCACGGGACAGGGCTTAACACTGAAGCTTTCTTT
>TRBJ1-1|many|TRBV9|.
CASSVGWGANTEAFF
TGTGCCAGCAGCGTAGGTTGGGGGGCGAACACTGAAGCTTTCTTT